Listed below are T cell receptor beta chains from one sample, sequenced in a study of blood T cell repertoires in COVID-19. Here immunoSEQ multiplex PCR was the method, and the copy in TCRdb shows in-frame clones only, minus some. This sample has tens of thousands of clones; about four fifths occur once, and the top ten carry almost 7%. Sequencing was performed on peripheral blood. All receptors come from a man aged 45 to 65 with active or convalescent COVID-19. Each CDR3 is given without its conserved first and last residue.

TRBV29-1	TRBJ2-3	SVEGAAGGDTDTQY
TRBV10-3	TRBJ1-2	AISEITGVAYGYT
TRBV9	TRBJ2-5	ASSLGLAGILQETQY
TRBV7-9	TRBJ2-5	ASSLEGQGQETQY
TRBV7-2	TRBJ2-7	ASSSFISDEQY
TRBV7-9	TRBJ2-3	ASSSSTDTQY
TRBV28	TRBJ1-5	ASRRTGDQPQH
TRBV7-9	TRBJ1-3	ASSPDISGNTIY
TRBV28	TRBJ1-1	ASSSGSMNTEAF
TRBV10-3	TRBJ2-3	AIRTGTALGDTQY
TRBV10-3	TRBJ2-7	AISQQVHEQY
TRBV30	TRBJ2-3	AWSRGGADTQY
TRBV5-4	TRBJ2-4	ASSGGGAQNIQY
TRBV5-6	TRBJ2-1	ASSPVSGGAYEQF